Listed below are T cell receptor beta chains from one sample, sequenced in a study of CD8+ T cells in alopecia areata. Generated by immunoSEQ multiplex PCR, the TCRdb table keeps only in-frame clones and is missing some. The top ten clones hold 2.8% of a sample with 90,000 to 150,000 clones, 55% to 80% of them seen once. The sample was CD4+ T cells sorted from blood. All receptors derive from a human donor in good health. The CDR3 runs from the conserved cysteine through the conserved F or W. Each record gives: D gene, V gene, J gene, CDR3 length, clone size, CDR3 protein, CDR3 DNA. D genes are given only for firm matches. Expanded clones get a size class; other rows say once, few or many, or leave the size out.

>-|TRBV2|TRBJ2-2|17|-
CASRAIETLQNTGELFF
TGTGCCAGCAGGGCAATAGAGACACTCCAAAACACCGGGGAGCTGTTTTTT
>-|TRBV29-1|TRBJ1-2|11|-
CSVEVRGGYTF
TGCAGCGTTGAAGTTCGAGGGGGCTACACCTTC
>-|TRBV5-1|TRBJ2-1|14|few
CASSFNRGNNEQFF
TGCGCCAGCAGCTTCAACCGGGGAAACAATGAGCAGTTCTTC
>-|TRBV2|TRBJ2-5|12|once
CASSEMRVTQYF
TGTGCCAGCAGTGAAATGAGGGTGACCCAGTACTTC
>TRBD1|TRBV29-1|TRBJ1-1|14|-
CSVTHRGQNTEAFF
TGCAGCGTTACCCACAGGGGGCAGAACACTGAAGCTTTCTTT
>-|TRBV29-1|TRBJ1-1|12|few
CSVEANFTEAFF
TGCAGCGTTGAAGCCAACTTCACTGAAGCTTTCTTT
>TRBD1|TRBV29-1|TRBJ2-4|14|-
CSVGGTVAKNIQYF
TGCAGCGTTGGGGGGACAGTAGCCAAAAACATTCAGTACTTC
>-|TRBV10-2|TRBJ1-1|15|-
CASSEWRQGSTEAFF
TGCGCCAGCAGTGAGTGGCGGCAGGGGTCCACTGAAGCTTTCTTT
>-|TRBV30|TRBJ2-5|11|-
CAWTSAETQYF
TGTGCCTGGACTAGCGCAGAGACCCAGTACTTC
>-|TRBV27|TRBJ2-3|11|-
CASSFQDTQYF
TGTGCCAGCAGTTTTCAAGATACGCAGTATTTT
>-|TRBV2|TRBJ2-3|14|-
CASSPPGGRDTQYF
TGTGCCAGCAGTCCGCCCGGGGGGCGAGATACGCAGTATTTT
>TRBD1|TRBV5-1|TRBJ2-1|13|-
CASSSLQGVYRFF
TGCGCCAGCAGCTCCCTACAGGGGGTCTATCGGTTCTTC
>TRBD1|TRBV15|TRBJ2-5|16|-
CATSRDATGLQETQYF
TGTGCCACCAGCAGAGACGCGACAGGGCTTCAAGAGACCCAGTACTTC
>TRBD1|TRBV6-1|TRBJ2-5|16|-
CASSVGQGAGQETQYF
TGTGCCAGCAGTGTAGGACAGGGGGCTGGTCAAGAGACCCAGTACTTC
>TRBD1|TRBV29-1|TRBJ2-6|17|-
CSVPGGQGESGANVLTF
TGCAGCGTCCCTGGGGGACAGGGGGAGTCTGGGGCCAACGTCCTGACTTTC
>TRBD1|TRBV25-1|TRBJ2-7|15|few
CASSSTGTGYYEQYF
TGTGCCAGCAGTTCCACCGGGACAGGATATTACGAGCAGTACTTC
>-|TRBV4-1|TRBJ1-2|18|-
CASSPQKVVTGANYGYTF
TGCGCCAGCAGCCCTCAAAAAGTAGTAACAGGAGCTAACTATGGCTACACCTTC
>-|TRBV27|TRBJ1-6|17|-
CASSFRAVGTYNSPLHF
TGTGCCAGCAGTTTCCGGGCAGTAGGAACCTATAATTCACCCCTCCACTTT
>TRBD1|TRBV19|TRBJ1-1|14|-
CASSRTGTNTEAFF
TGTGCCAGTAGTCGGACAGGGACGAACACTGAAGCTTTCTTT
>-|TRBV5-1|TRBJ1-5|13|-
CASSPGENQPQHF
TGCGCCAGCAGCCCGGGGGAGAATCAGCCCCAGCATTTT
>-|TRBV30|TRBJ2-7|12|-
CAWSQTAGEQYF
TGTGCCTGGAGCCAGACAGCCGGAGAGCAGTACTTC
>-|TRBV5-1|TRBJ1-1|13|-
CASSSDMGTEAFF
TGCGCCAGCAGCTCAGACATGGGCACTGAAGCTTTCTTT
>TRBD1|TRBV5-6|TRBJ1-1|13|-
CASSWDRNTEAFF
TGTGCCAGCAGCTGGGACAGGAACACTGAAGCTTTCTTT
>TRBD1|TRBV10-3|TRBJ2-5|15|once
CAIRQAGDREETQYF
TGTGCCATCAGGCAAGCAGGGGACAGAGAAGAGACCCAGTACTTC
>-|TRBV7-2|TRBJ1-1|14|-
CASSLNTRAAEAFF
TGTGCCAGCAGCTTAAATACCAGGGCTGCTGAAGCTTTCTTT
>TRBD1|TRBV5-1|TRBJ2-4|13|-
CASSTGTVNIQYF
TGCGCCAGCAGCACCGGGACAGTGAACATTCAGTACTTC
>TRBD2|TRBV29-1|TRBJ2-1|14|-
CSALAGAPYNEQFF
TGCAGCGCTTTAGCGGGAGCCCCCTACAATGAGCAGTTCTTC
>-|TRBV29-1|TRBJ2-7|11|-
CSVVRGIEQYF
TGCAGCGTTGTTCGGGGGATCGAGCAGTACTTC
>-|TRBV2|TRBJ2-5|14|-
CASSGTGPTSTQYF
TGTGCCAGCAGCGGGACGGGCCCAACAAGTACCCAGTACTTC